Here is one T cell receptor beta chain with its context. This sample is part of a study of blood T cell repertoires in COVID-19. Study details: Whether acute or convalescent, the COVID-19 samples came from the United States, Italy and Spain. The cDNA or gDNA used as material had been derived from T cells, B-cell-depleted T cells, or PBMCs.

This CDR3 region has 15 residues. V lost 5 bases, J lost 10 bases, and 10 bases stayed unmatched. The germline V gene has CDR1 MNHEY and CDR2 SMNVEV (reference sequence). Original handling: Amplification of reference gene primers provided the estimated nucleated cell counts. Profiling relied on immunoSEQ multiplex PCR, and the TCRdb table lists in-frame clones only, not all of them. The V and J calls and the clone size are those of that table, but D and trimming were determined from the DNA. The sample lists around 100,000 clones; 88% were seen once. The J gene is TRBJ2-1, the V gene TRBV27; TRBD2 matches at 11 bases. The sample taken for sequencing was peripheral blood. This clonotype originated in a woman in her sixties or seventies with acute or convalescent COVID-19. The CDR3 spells CASSKLTSGNGEQFF. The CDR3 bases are TGTGCCAGCAGTAAGTTGACTAGCGGGAACGGAGAGCAGTTCTTC.